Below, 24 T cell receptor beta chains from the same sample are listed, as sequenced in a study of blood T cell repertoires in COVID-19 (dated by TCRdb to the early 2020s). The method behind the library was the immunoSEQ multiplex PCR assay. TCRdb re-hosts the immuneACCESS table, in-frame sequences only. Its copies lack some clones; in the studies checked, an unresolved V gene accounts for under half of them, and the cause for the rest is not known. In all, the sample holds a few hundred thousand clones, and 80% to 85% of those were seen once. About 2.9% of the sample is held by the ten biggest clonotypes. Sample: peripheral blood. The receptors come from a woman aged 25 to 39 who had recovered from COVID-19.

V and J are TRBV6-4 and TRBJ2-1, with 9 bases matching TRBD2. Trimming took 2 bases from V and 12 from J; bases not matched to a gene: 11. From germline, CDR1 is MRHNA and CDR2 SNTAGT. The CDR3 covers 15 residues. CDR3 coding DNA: TGTGCCAGCAGTGACAATAGCGGGAGTGGGATAGGGCAGTTCTTC. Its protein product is CASSDNSGSGIGQFF.

CDR3 bases: TGCGCCAGCAGCCCCGGACAGGGAAACATTCAGTACTTC. This gives the protein CASSPGQGNIQYF. The chain joins TRBV5-1 to TRBJ2-4; 8 nucleotides match TRBD1. In germline, CDR1 is SGHRS, CDR2 YFSETQ. After removal of 4 bases from V and 6 bases from J, the junction contained 3 bases not matched to a gene. The CDR3 sequence is 13 residues long.

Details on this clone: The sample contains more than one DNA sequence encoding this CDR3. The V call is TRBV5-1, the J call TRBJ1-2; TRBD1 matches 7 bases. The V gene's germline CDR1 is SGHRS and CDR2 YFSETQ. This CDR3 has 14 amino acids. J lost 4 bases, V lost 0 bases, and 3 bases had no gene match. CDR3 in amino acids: CASSLEGDSYGYTF. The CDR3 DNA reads TGCGCCAGCAGCTTGGAGGGGGACAGCTATGGCTACACCTTC.

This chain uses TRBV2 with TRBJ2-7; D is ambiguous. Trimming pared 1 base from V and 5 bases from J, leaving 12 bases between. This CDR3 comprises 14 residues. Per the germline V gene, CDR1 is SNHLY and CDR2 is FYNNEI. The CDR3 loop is CASSEDPRYHEQYF. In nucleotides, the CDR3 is TGTGCCAGCAGTGAAGACCCGAGGTACCACGAGCAGTACTTC.

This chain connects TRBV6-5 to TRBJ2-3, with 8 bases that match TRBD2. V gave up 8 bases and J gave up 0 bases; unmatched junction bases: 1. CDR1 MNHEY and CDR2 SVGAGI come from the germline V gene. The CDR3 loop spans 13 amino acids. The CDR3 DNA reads TGTGCCAGCCGGACTAGCAGCACAGATACGCAGTATTTT. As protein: CASRTSSTDTQYF.

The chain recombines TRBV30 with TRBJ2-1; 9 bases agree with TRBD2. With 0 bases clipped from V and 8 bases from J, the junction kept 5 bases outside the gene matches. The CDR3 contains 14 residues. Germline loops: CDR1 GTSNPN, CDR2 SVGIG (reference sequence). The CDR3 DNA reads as TGTGCCTGGAGTGTTCTAGCGGGGTTCGATGAGCAGTTCTTC. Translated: CAWSVLAGFDEQFF.

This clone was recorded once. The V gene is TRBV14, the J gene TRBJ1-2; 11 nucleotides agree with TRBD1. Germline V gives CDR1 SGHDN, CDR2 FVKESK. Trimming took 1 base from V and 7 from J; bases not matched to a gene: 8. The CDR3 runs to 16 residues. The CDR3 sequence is CASSQGTGQGERGYTF. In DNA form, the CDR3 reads TGTGCCAGCAGCCAAGGAACGGGACAGGGGGAGCGTGGCTACACCTTC. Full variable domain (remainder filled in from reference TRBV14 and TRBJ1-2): EAGVTQFPSHSVIEKGQTVTLRCDPISGHDNLYWYRRVMGKEIKFLLHFVKESKQDESGMPNNRFLAERTGGTYSTLKVQPAELEDSGVYFCASSQGTGQGERGYTFGSGTRLTVV.

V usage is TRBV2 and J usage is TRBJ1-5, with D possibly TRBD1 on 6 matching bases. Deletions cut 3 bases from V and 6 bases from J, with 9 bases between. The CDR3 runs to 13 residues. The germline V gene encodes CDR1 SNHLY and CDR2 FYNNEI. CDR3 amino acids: CASSDSGVQPQHF. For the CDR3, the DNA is TGTGCCAGCAGTGATTCAGGGGTTCAGCCCCAGCATTTT.

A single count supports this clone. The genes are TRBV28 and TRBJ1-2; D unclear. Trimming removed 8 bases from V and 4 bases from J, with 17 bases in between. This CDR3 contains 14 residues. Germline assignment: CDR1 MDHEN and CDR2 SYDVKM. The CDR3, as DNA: TGTGCCAGCCGGTATGGGAGGGTTAGCTATGGCTACACCTTC. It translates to CASRYGRVSYGYTF.

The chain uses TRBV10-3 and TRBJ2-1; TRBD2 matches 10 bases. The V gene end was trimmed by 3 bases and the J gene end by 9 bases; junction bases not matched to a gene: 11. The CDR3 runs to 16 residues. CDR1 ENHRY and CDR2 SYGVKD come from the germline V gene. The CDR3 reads CAISDTSGRATGEQFF. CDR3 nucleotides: TGTGCCATCAGTGATACGAGCGGGAGGGCCACTGGTGAGCAGTTCTTC.

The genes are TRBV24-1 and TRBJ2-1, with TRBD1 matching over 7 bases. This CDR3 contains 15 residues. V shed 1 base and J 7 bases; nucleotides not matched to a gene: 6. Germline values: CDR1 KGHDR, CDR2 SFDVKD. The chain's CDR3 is CATSDLQGPGNEQFF. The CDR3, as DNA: TGTGCCACCAGTGATTTACAGGGGCCGGGGAATGAGCAGTTCTTC.

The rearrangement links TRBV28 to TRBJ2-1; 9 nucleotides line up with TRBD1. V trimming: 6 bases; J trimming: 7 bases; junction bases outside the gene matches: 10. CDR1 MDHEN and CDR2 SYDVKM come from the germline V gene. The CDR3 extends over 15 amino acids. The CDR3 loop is CASSQPTGGGNEQFF. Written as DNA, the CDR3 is TGTGCCAGCAGCCAACCGACAGGGGGAGGGAATGAGCAGTTCTTC.

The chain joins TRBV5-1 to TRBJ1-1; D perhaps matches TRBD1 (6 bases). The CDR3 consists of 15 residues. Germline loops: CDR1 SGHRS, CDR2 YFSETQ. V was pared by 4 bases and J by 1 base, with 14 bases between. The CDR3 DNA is TGCGCCAGCAGCGAAAACAGGGCCGGGAACACTGAAGCTTTCTTT. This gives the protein CASSENRAGNTEAFF.

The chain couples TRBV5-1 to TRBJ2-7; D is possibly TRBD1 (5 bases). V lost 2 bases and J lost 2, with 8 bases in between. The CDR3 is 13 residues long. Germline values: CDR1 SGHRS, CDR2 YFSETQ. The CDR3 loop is CASSFDSAYEQYF. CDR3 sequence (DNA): TGCGCCAGCAGCTTTGACAGTGCCTACGAGCAGTACTTC.

CDR3 residues: CASIGTGGFTEAFF. CDR3 coding DNA: TGTGCCAGCATCGGGACAGGGGGCTTCACTGAAGCTTTCTTT. V is TRBV6-5 and J is TRBJ1-1, with 12 bases aligning to TRBD1. Germline assignment: CDR1 MNHEY and CDR2 SVGAGI. Germline trimming cut 7 bases from V and 4 bases from J; bases unmatched to any gene: 4. The length of the CDR3 is 14 residues.

The CDR3 DNA follows: TGTGCCTGGAGTACAGGACTAGCCCACTACAATGAGCAGTTCTTC. Protein product: CAWSTGLAHYNEQFF. The rearrangement uses TRBV30 and TRBJ2-1; 8 nucleotides line up with TRBD2. CDR3 length: 15 residues. Germline CDR1 and CDR2: GTSNPN and SVGIG (reference sequence). With 2 bases clipped from V and 3 bases from J, the junction kept 6 bases outside the gene matches.

In nucleotides, the CDR3 is TGCGCCAGCAGCCGTGGACAGGGGAACCACTACGAGCAGTACTTC. Protein sequence: CASSRGQGNHYEQYF. J is TRBJ2-7 and V is TRBV5-1; 9 bases match TRBD1. The CDR3 runs 15 residues. After removal of 4 bases from V and 3 bases from J, the junction contained 8 bases not matched to a gene. Germline V gene lookup returns CDR1 SGHRS and CDR2 YFSETQ. The full variable domain, in which reference TRBV5-1 and TRBJ2-7 provide the parts outside the CDR3, is KAGVTQTPRYLIKTRGQQVTLSCSPISGHRSVSWYQQTPGQGLQFLFEYFSETQRNKGNFPGRFSGRQFSNSRSEMNVSTLELGDSALYLCASSRGQGNHYEQYFGPGTRLTVT.

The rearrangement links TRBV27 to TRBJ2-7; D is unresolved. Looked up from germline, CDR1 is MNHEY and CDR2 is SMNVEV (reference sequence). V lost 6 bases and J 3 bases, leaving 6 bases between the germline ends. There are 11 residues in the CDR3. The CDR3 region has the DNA TGTGCCAGCAGCAGTAACTACGAGCAGTACTTC. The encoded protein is CASSSNYEQYF.

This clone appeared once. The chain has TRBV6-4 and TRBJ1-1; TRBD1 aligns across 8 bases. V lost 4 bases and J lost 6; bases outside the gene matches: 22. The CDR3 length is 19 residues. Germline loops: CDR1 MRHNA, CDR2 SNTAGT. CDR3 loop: CASSAAPGTGVQMGAEAFF. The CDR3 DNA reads TGTGCCAGCAGTGCCGCACCCGGGACAGGAGTCCAGATGGGGGCTGAAGCTTTCTTT.

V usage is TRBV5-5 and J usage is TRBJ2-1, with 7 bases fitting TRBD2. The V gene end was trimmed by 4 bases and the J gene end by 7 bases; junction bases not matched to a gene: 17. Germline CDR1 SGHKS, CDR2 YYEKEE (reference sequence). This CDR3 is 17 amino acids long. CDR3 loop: CASSDGEIAGPRNEQFF. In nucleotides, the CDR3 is TGTGCCAGCAGCGATGGGGAGATAGCGGGTCCTAGGAATGAGCAGTTCTTC.

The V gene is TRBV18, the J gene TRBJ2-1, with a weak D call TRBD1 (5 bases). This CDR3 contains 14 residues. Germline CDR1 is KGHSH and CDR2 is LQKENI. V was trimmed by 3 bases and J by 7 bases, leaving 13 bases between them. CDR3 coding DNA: TGTGCCAGCTCACCCTATGGGTCAGGGAATGAGCAGTTCTTC. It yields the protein CASSPYGSGNEQFF.

This chain's CDR3 is CASSEATGAPYNEQFF. The DNA of the CDR3 is TGTGCCAGCAGTGAAGCGACAGGGGCGCCCTACAATGAGCAGTTCTTC. The chain uses TRBV6-1 and TRBJ2-1, with 8 bases fitting TRBD1. Losses at the gene ends were 0 bases for V and 2 bases for J; bases not matched to a gene: 3. Germline assignment: CDR1 MNHNS and CDR2 SASEGT. The CDR3 is made up of 16 amino acids.

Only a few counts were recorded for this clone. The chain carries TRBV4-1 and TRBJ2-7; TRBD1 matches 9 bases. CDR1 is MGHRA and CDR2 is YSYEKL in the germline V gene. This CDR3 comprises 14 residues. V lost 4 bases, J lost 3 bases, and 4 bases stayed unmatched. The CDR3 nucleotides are TGCGCCAGCAGCCGTGGGACAGGGATCTACGAGCAGTACTTC. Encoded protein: CASSRGTGIYEQYF.

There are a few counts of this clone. The CDR3 DNA reads TGTGCCAGCAGCTCGGGTTTGACTAGCGGGAGTACCTACAATGAGCAGTTCTTC. Protein: CASSSGLTSGSTYNEQFF. The chain has TRBV7-9 and TRBJ2-1; 12 positions match TRBD2. The CDR3 length is 18 residues. V was pared by 4 bases and J by 2 bases, with 9 bases of the junction left unmatched. Per germline, CDR1 SEHNR and CDR2 FQNEAQ (reference sequence).